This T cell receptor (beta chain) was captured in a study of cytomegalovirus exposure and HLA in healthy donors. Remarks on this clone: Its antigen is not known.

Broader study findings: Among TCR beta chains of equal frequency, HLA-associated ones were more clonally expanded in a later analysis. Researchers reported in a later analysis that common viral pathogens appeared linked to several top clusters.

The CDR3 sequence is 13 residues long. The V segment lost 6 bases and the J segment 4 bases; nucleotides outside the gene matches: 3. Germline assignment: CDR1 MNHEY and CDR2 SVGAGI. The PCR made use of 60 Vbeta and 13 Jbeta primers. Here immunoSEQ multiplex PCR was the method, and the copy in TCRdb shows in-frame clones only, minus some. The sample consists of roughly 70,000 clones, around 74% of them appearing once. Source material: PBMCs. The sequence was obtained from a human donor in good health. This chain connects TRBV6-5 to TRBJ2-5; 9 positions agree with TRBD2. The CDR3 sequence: CASRIAGVETQYF. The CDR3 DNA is TGTGCCAGCAGGATAGCGGGAGTAGAGACCCAGTACTTC.